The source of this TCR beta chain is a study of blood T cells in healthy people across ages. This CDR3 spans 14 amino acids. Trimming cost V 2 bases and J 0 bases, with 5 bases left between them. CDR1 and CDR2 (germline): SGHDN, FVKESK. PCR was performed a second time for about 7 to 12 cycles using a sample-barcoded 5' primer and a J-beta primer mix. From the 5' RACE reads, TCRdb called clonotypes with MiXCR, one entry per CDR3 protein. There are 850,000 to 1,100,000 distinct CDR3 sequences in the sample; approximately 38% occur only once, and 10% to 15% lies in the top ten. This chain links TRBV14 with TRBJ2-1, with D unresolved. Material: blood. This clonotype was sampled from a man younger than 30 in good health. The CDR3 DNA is TGTGCCAGCAGCCAAAGGTACTCCTACAATGAGCAGTTCTTC. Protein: CASSQRYSYNEQFF. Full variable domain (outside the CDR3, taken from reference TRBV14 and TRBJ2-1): EAGVTQFPSHSVIEKGQTVTLRCDPISGHDNLYWYRRVMGKEIKFLLHFVKESKQDESGMPNNRFLAERTGGTYSTLKVQPAELEDSGVYFCASSQRYSYNEQFFGPGTRLTVL.